The text below deals with one T cell receptor beta chain. The sample originates from a study of blood T cell repertoires in COVID-19. The overall study: In each case, the material was cDNA or gDNA derived from T cells, B-cell-depleted T cells, or PBMCs.

In the original processing: Reference gene primer amplification in the assay estimated nucleated cell counts. The assay was immunoSEQ multiplex PCR, and TCRdb's table has in-frame clones only and misses some. D and trimming were read from the DNA, whereas the V and J calls and clone size are those reported in that table. The sample yields about 250,000 clones, around 89% seen once. Categorization into cohorts depended on clinical history that participants reported. Resolution of symptoms, clearance, or two negative PCRs was present in recovered Cohort 3 donors. Trimming pared 4 bases from V and 5 bases from J, leaving 24 bases between. Per the germline V gene, CDR1 is MNHEY and CDR2 is SMNVEV (reference sequence). The CDR3 is 18 amino acids.

The chain combines TRBV27 with TRBJ2-1; D possibly corresponds to TRBD2 (7 bases). The clonotype originates from a man aged 40-49 years who had recovered from COVID-19. Specimen: PBMCs or T cells enriched from blood (not recorded which). The CDR3 loop is CASSSDAGGGQWDNEQFF. The CDR3, as DNA: TGTGCCAGCAGTTCCGACGCGGGCGGGGGACAATGGGACAATGAGCAGTTCTTC.